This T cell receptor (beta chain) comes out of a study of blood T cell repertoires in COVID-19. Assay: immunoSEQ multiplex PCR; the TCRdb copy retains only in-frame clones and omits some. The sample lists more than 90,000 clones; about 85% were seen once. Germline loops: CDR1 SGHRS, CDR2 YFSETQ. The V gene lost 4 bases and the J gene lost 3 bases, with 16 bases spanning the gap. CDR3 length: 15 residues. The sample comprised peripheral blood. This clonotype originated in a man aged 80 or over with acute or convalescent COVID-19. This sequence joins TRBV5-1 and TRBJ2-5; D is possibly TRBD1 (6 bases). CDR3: CASSVQGILEETQYF. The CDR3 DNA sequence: TGCGCCAGCAGCGTTCAGGGGATCCTCGAAGAGACCCAGTACTTC.